This T cell receptor beta chain emerged from a study of identical twins. TCRdb used MiXCR to reprocess the 5' RACE reads, holding one entry per CDR3 protein. The data contain under 800,000 distinct CDR3 sequences, 21% of them singletons. V was trimmed by 5 bases and J by 5 bases, leaving 18 bases between them. The CDR3 has 15 residues. Per germline, CDR1 KGHSH and CDR2 LQKENI. The sample was also reused in another study, on T cells expressing NK-cell markers. That paper states: Serological testing identified seven of the eight sequenced donors as HCMV-seropositive and one as seronegative. The study found dominant NKG2C+ clonotypes at about 1.0-8% of CD8+ T cells in six donors.

The chain carries TRBV18 and TRBJ1-1, with TRBD1 as a possible D gene (5 bases). This receptor was identified in a woman between 18 and 30 years old in good health. The sequenced material came from PBMCs. The CDR3 DNA follows: TGTGCCAGCTCATGGGCAGGGAGTGGGGTAACTGAAGCTTTCTTT. Translating gives CASSWAGSGVTEAFF.